The TCR beta chain described here comes from a study of cytomegalovirus exposure and HLA in healthy donors. Study observations and caveats: Most of the TCR beta V segments (in an earlier analysis) were productive either about 87% or about 30% of the time. In a later analysis, HLA-associated TCR beta chains were more clonally expanded than equally common others. After further analysis at a later stage, around 17,000 TCR beta sequences were associated with HLA alleles at 0.05 false discovery rate.

CDR1 and CDR2 (germline): GTSNPN, SVGIG (reference sequence). The CDR3 is made up of 14 amino acids. V lost 3 bases and J lost 1, with 12 bases in between. 60 Vbeta and 13 Jbeta primers were used in PCR. Assay used: immunoSEQ multiplex PCR; TCRdb lists only in-frame clones, some missing. This table holds under 110,000 clones, 71% found once. This clone was seen only a few times. The antigen is unknown. The sequence was collected from a female donor in good health and CMV-seronegative. The specimen sequenced was PBMCs. This chain links TRBV30 with TRBJ1-1; the D gene is possibly TRBD1 (5 bases). CDR3 nucleotides: TGTGCCTGGAGGGGGGGGAGGAGGAACACTGAAGCTTTCTTT. It translates to CAWRGGRRNTEAFF.